This passage covers 15 T cell receptor beta chains from one sample sequenced in a study of memory CD4+ T cells and cytomegalovirus serostatus. Produced via immunoSEQ multiplex PCR; TCRdb's table is partial and in-frame only. The sample yields roughly 53,000 clones, around three quarters seen once. Single viable CD3+CD4+CD8-CD45RO+ cells were sorted as the memory CD4+ T cells. The sequenced sample consisted of memory CD4+ T cells from blood. Source of these receptors: an adult in good health and CMV-seronegative.

This clone showed up just once. The chain has TRBV7-2 and TRBJ2-7; 9 bases are shared with TRBD1. Trimming took 5 bases from V and 6 from J; bases not matched to a gene: 11. The germline V gene encodes CDR1 SGHTA and CDR2 FQGNSA. This CDR3 is built from 15 residues. The CDR3 nucleotides read TGTGCCAGCAGCCTCCGGGACAGGGACTTCGGCGAGCAGTACTTC. Translated, it gives CASSLRDRDFGEQYF. Drawing the rest from reference TRBV7-2 and TRBJ2-7, the complete variable domain is GAGVSQSPSNKVTEKGKDVELRCDPISGHTALYWYRQSLGQGLEFLIYFQGNSAPDKSGLPSDRFSAERTGGSVSTLTIQRTQQEDSAVYLCASSLRDRDFGEQYFGPGTRLTVT.

J is TRBJ1-2 and V is TRBV7-9; no clear D. CDR3 length: 12 amino acids. Germline CDR1 reads SEHNR; CDR2 reads FQNEAQ (reference sequence). V shed 3 bases and J shed 7 bases, with 9 bases lying between them. The CDR3 nucleotides read TGTGCCAGCAGCTTGGGTGAGGGTGGCTACACCTTC. As protein: CASSLGEGGYTF.

This clone appeared a single time. The chain has TRBV4-2 and TRBJ2-7; 14 nucleotides match TRBD2. CDR1 is LGHNA and CDR2 is YNFKEQ in the germline V gene. The CDR3 covers 17 residues. The junction had 15 bases not matched to a gene; V was cut back by 4 bases and J by 10 bases. The CDR3 protein is CASSRKPDSGLAGDQYF. CDR3 bases: TGTGCCAGCAGCCGCAAGCCTGATTCGGGACTAGCGGGGGACCAGTACTTC.

The chain joins TRBV27 to TRBJ2-1; TRBD2 aligns across 8 bases. The CDR3 consists of 16 residues. Germline CDR1 MNHEY, CDR2 SMNVEV (reference sequence). After removal of 5 bases from V and 6 bases from J, the junction contained 12 bases not matched to a gene. Written as DNA, the CDR3 is TGTGCCAGCAGTCAACTCGGGACTAGTGGCAGCAATGAGCAGTTCTTC. Translating it yields CASSQLGTSGSNEQFF.

V usage is TRBV10-3 and J usage is TRBJ2-1; D gene ambiguous. The V gene's germline CDR1 is ENHRY and CDR2 SYGVKD. The CDR3 length is 15 residues. V lost 3 bases and J lost 0, with 9 bases in between. The CDR3: CAISDGGFSYNEQFF. DNA of the CDR3: TGTGCCATCAGTGATGGTGGGTTCTCCTACAATGAGCAGTTCTTC.

In the case of this clone: One end of the junction is discordant with germline, which a read error may explain. The chain couples TRBV19 to TRBJ2-3, with no clear D. CDR3 length: 14 residues. The germline V gene encodes CDR1 LNHDA and CDR2 SQIVND (reference sequence). The CDR3 loop reads CASSTGGVTHTQYF. The CDR3 coding sequence is TGTGCCAGCAGTACCGGCGGCGTGACCCATACGCAGTATTTT.

The chain has TRBV5-4 and TRBJ1-1, with TRBD1 identical over 8 bases. J lost 4 bases, V lost 4 bases, and 3 bases had no gene match. Germline assignment: CDR1 SGHNT and CDR2 YYREEE (reference sequence). CDR3 length: 13 residues. The CDR3 sequence is CASSRDRGTEAFF. The DNA of the CDR3 is TGTGCCAGCAGCAGAGACAGGGGCACTGAAGCTTTCTTT.

V is TRBV28 and J is TRBJ1-2; D possibly corresponds to TRBD1 (5 bases). The CDR3 length is 15 residues. CDR1 and CDR2 (germline): MDHEN, SYDVKM. Trimming pared 3 bases from V and 3 bases from J, leaving 14 bases between. CDR3 protein: CASSLNRGTDYGYTF. The DNA for the CDR3 is TGTGCCAGCAGTTTGAATCGCGGGACCGACTATGGCTACACCTTC.

This clone was picked up a small number of times. J is TRBJ1-1 and V is TRBV28, with D hard to call. Trimming shortened V by 6 bases and J by 6 bases, and 14 bases separated the two germline ends. The CDR3 consists of 13 residues. Germline V CDR1 and CDR2: MDHEN, SYDVKM. The CDR3 protein is CASRVGGVPEAFF. The CDR3 DNA is TGTGCCAGCAGAGTTGGAGGTGTGCCTGAAGCTTTCTTT.

This sequence joins TRBV2 and TRBJ2-4; 7 bases align to TRBD2. CDR1 is SNHLY, CDR2 FYNNEI, per germline. The V segment lost 4 bases and the J segment 15 bases; nucleotides outside the gene matches: 9. This CDR3 contains 12 residues. The CDR3 sequence is CASSVGTMGGYF. CDR3 DNA: TGTGCCAGCAGTGTGGGGACTATGGGCGGGTACTTC.

A few counts support this clone. This rearrangement joins TRBV7-6 to TRBJ1-2; D is unresolved. V lost 3 bases and J 5 bases, leaving 10 bases between the germline ends. CDR1 is SGHVS and CDR2 is FNYEAQ in the germline V gene. This CDR3 region has 13 residues. The CDR3 spells CASSLNWGYGYTF. CDR3 nucleotides: TGTGCCAGCAGCTTGAACTGGGGATATGGCTACACCTTC.

The V call is TRBV6-1, the J call TRBJ2-4; D uncertain. The V and J ends lost 0 bases and 0 bases respectively, with 9 bases between them. The CDR3 contains 16 residues. Germline CDR1 MNHNS, CDR2 SASEGT. CDR3 amino acids: CASSEAHSVAKNIQYF. The CDR3 DNA reads as TGTGCCAGCAGTGAAGCGCACAGCGTAGCCAAAAACATTCAGTACTTC.

The V call is TRBV11-2, the J call TRBJ1-4; 7 bases are a match to TRBD1. V shed 0 bases, J shed 10 bases, and the junction held 5 bases outside the gene matches. Germline CDR1 and CDR2: SGHAT and FQNNGV. The CDR3 totals 14 residues. The CDR3 spells CASSLEQGLGKLFF. The DNA of the CDR3 is TGTGCCAGCAGCTTAGAACAGGGGCTCGGAAAACTGTTTTTT.

J is TRBJ1-2 and V is TRBV5-1; D unresolved. Trimming cost V 7 bases and J 0 bases, with 7 bases left between them. Germline V gene data show CDR1 as SGHRS and CDR2 as YFSETQ. CDR3 length equals 12 residues. The DNA of the CDR3 is TGCGCCAGCCGAGGGACTAACTATGGCTACACCTTC. It is translated as CASRGTNYGYTF.

The J gene is TRBJ2-6, the V gene TRBV5-1; D unclear. V lost 0 bases to trimming and J lost 0 bases, with 13 bases between them. The V gene's germline CDR1 is SGHRS and CDR2 YFSETQ. The CDR3 is made up of 18 amino acids. The CDR3 DNA reads TGCGCCAGCAGCTTGGTGGGCAGCCTGAGCTCTGGGGCCAACGTCCTGACTTTC. Translating gives CASSLVGSLSSGANVLTF.